The 7 T cell receptor beta chains listed next were all sequenced from one sample in a study of shared clonotypes between healthy human individuals (dated by TCRdb to 2019 to 2021). Libraries were constructed by the immunoSEQ multiplex PCR assay. This immuneACCESS table, as held by TCRdb, lists in-frame sequences with V and J called but not all clones. Of the missing ones, under half trace to an unresolved V gene in checked studies; the others have no known cause. The sample data list some 1.5 million clones, and approximately 98% of these were observed just once. The top ten hold approximately 0.44% of the sample. Input material: naive CD4+ T cells sorted from blood. The cell subset or site label here, explained by the study, means: CD45RA+ positively selected. Receptor source: a man aged 25 to 40 in good health.

The V call is TRBV5-1, the J call TRBJ1-5; TRBD1 aligns across 7 bases. The CDR3 contains 14 residues. Germline V CDR1 and CDR2: SGHRS, YFSETQ. V trimming: 4 bases; J trimming: 3 bases; junction bases outside the gene matches: 4. The CDR3 bases are TGCGCCAGCAGCATGACAGGGACCAATCAGCCCCAGCATTTT. This translates into CASSMTGTNQPQHF.

The chain carries TRBV7-9 and TRBJ1-2, with D hard to call. The germline V and J ends were trimmed by 2 bases and 4 bases, with 5 bases remaining between them. CDR1 is SEHNR, CDR2 FQNEAQ, per germline (reference sequence). The CDR3 has 12 residues. This CDR3 is CASSLFSYGYTF. The CDR3 bases are TGTGCCAGCAGCTTATTTAGCTATGGCTACACCTTC.

This clone occurred once. V usage is TRBV11-2 and J usage is TRBJ2-3; 9 bases align to TRBD2. CDR3 length equals 15 residues. J lost 4 bases, V lost 1 base, and 3 bases had no gene match. Germline-derived CDR1 and CDR2 are SGHAT and FQNNGV. The CDR3 sequence: CASSLVAGGADTQYF. DNA for the CDR3: TGTGCCAGCAGCTTAGTGGCGGGAGGGGCAGATACGCAGTATTTT.

V gene TRBV5-4 combines with J gene TRBJ2-5; D uncertain. The CDR3 covers 14 residues. Germline values: CDR1 SGHNT, CDR2 YYREEE (reference sequence). V lost 3 bases to trimming and J lost 0 bases, with 9 bases between them. CDR3 nucleotides: TGTGCCAGCAGCTCATCGAAGTACCAAGAGACCCAGTACTTC. The encoded protein is CASSSSKYQETQYF. Based on the CDR3 plus reference TRBV5-4 and TRBJ2-5, the full variable domain is ETGVTQSPTHLIKTRGQQVTLRCSSQSGHNTVSWYQQALGQGPQFIFQYYREEENGRGNFPPRFSGLQFPNYSSELNVNALELDDSALYLCASSSSKYQETQYFGPGTRLLVL.

This chain uses TRBV7-8 with TRBJ2-7; D assignment may be TRBD1 or TRBD2 (5 bases each). The CDR3 loop spans 17 amino acids. Trimming stripped 1 base from V and 3 bases from J, with 19 bases between. The germline gives CDR1 SGHVS, CDR2 FQNEAQ. The DNA for the CDR3 is TGTGCCAGCAGCTTAGTGGTCGTTCGGGGCACTCTCTACGAGCAGTACTTC. This codes for CASSLVVVRGTLYEQYF.

This clone is a singleton in its sample. V gene TRBV25-1 combines with J gene TRBJ2-7; no reliable D call. CDR1 MGHDK and CDR2 SYGVNS come from the germline V gene. Trimming left V 8 bases short and J 4 bases short, with 9 bases between. The CDR3 is 11 amino acids. CDR3 coding DNA: TGTGCCAGCCGGCAGAGATACGAGCAGTACTTC. Protein sequence: CASRQRYEQYF.

The table lists this clone with a count of one. This sample includes further DNA sequences coding for the same CDR3. The chain uses TRBV2 and TRBJ2-7; D uncertain. Germline CDR1 SNHLY, CDR2 FYNNEI. This CDR3 comprises 11 residues. Trimming removed 8 bases at V and 1 base at J, with 6 bases between. The chain's CDR3 is CASSGSYEQYF. In DNA form, the CDR3 reads TGTGCCAGCTCTGGGTCCTACGAGCAGTACTTC.